Below, 19 T cell receptor beta chains from the same sample are listed, as sequenced in a study of T cell responses to AZD1222 COVID-19 vaccine. Here immunoSEQ multiplex PCR was the method, and the copy in TCRdb shows in-frame clones only, minus some. The data contain 150,000 or so clones, about nine tenths of them singletons. The input for sequencing was peripheral blood, taken on day 0 of AZD1222 vaccination. These receptors were collected from an adult in good health.

The chain uses TRBV27 and TRBJ2-7; D tentatively reads TRBD1 or TRBD2 (7 bases each). Germline CDR1 reads MNHEY; CDR2 reads SMNVEV (reference sequence). Trimming removed 5 bases from V and 3 bases from J, with 14 bases in between. The CDR3 covers 14 residues. In nucleotides, the CDR3 is TGTGCCAGCAGTGTAACAGGGGAGGGCTACGAGCAGTACTTC. It specifies CASSVTGEGYEQYF.

The chain links TRBV5-5 to TRBJ1-1; D call uncertain. Germline loops: CDR1 SGHKS, CDR2 YYEKEE (reference sequence). V was shortened by 4 bases and J by 7 bases, with 11 bases between the two germline ends. CDR3 length equals 12 residues. In DNA form, the CDR3 reads TGTGCCAGCAGCAGAGGGCAGGTTGAAGCTTTCTTT. Translated, it gives CASSRGQVEAFF.

The chain joins TRBV30 to TRBJ2-3; D perhaps matches TRBD2 (5 bases). Germline values: CDR1 GTSNPN, CDR2 SVGIG (reference sequence). CDR3 length: 19 residues. Trimming shortened V by 0 bases and J by 8 bases, and 30 bases separated the two germline ends. CDR3 in DNA: TGTGCCTGGAGTGTACGATTGTTTTTCGGACCTTCCCCTGGAGGTACGCAGTATTTT. Translated: CAWSVRLFFGPSPGGTQYF.

This clone appeared once. This rearrangement joins TRBV7-9 to TRBJ2-1, with 8 bases that match TRBD1. Germline V gene lookup returns CDR1 SEHNR and CDR2 FQNEAQ (reference sequence). The CDR3 length is 16 residues. V lost 5 bases and J lost 3; bases outside the gene matches: 9. The CDR3 region is CASSHILGQGYNEQFF. The CDR3 DNA is TGTGCCAGCAGCCATATATTAGGACAGGGCTACAATGAGCAGTTCTTC.

The chain links TRBV5-6 to TRBJ1-1; no reliable D call. Looked up from germline, CDR1 is SGHDT and CDR2 is YYEEEE. The CDR3 totals 13 residues. V lost 1 base, J lost 1 base, and 5 bases lay in between. CDR3 in DNA: TGTGCCAGCAGCTTGCCAGGGAACACTGAAGCTTTCTTT. The encoded protein is CASSLPGNTEAFF.

The chain employs TRBV19 and TRBJ1-5; D remains unclear. The CDR3 loop spans 14 amino acids. Trimming removed 6 bases from V and 0 bases from J, with 9 bases in between. Germline-derived CDR1 and CDR2 are LNHDA and SQIVND (reference sequence). CDR3 bases: TGTGCCAGTAGAAAAATGGCTAGCAATCAGCCCCAGCATTTT. Protein sequence: CASRKMASNQPQHF.

This chain's CDR3 is CASSPGGSGRSGELFF. The CDR3 DNA is TGTGCCAGCAGCCCCGGAGGTAGCGGGAGATCCGGGGAGCTGTTTTTT. V is TRBV28 and J is TRBJ2-2; TRBD2 aligns across 9 bases. From germline, CDR1 is MDHEN and CDR2 SYDVKM. Losses at the gene ends were 6 bases for V and 6 bases for J; bases not matched to a gene: 11. The CDR3 totals 16 residues. The variable domain in full, with the rest retrieved from reference TRBV28 and TRBJ2-2, is DVKVTQSSRYLVKRTGEKVFLECVQDMDHENMFWYRQDPGLGLRLIYFSYDVKMKEKGDIPEGYSVSREKKERFSLILESASTNQTSMYLCASSPGGSGRSGELFFGEGSRLTVL.

The V gene is TRBV5-4, the J gene TRBJ1-1; a weak D match, TRBD1 (6 bases). The ends were cut back, 4 bases at V and 5 bases at J, with 15 bases in the middle. CDR3 length: 14 residues. Germline V gives CDR1 SGHNT, CDR2 YYREEE (reference sequence). In DNA, the CDR3 is TGTGCCAGCAGCCGCTGGGGGGCGGGGACTGAAGCTTTCTTT. Its protein product is CASSRWGAGTEAFF.

The V call is TRBV10-3, the J call TRBJ1-1; 9 nucleotides match TRBD1. Germline V gene sequence: CDR1 ENHRY, CDR2 SYGVKD. The V and J ends lost 6 bases and 6 bases, in that order; junction bases with no gene match: 8. This CDR3 contains 14 residues. The CDR3 nucleotides are TGTGCCATCAGCGCGGACAGGGGCGACTCTGAAGCTTTCTTT. Its protein product is CAISADRGDSEAFF.

The V call is TRBV28, the J call TRBJ1-1; no definite D call. The CDR3 contains 15 residues. Germline V lookup: CDR1 MDHEN, CDR2 SYDVKM. The V gene lost 6 bases and the J gene lost 12 bases, with 26 bases spanning the gap. Written as DNA, the CDR3 is TGTGCCAGCAGCCAACTAGAAGGACTGCCCTCGAGGTCTTTCTTT. It is translated as CASSQLEGLPSRSFF.

V and J are TRBV2 and TRBJ2-1; D call uncertain. CDR3 length equals 11 residues. Germline V CDR1 and CDR2: SNHLY, FYNNEI. Trimming left V 6 bases short and J 4 bases short, with 4 bases between. CDR3 DNA sequence: TGTGCCAGCAGACTTTACAATGAGCAGTTCTTC. Protein product: CASRLYNEQFF.

This chain joins TRBV7-9 and TRBJ1-1; 8 bases map to TRBD1. The CDR3 length is 15 residues. V dropped 5 bases and J dropped 1; count of bases not matched to a gene: 6. Germline CDR1 and CDR2: SEHNR and FQNEAQ (reference sequence). As DNA, the CDR3 is TGTGCCAGCAGCGCCAGCGGACAGGGGAACACTGAAGCTTTCTTT. This translates into CASSASGQGNTEAFF. Full variable domain (remainder filled in from reference TRBV7-9 and TRBJ1-1): DTGVSQNPRHKITKRGQNVTFRCDPISEHNRLYWYRQTLGQGPEFLTYFQNEAQLEKSRLLSDRFSAERPKGSFSTLEIQRTEQGDSAMYLCASSASGQGNTEAFFGQGTRLTVV.

The table lists this clone with a count of one. V and J are TRBV9 and TRBJ1-2; the D is unclear. CDR1 SGDLS and CDR2 YYNGEE come from the germline V gene. The CDR3 spans 15 residues. V was trimmed by 0 bases and J by 4 bases, leaving 13 bases between them. The CDR3 region has the DNA TGTGCCAGCAGCGTAGATTGGGGTCCGCTCTATGGCTACACCTTC. Translated, it gives CASSVDWGPLYGYTF.

In nucleotides, the CDR3 is TGTGCCAGCAGCCAAGGACAGGGCTTCAACACTGAAGCTTTCTTT. Residues: CASSQGQGFNTEAFF. The chain recombines TRBV6-6 with TRBJ1-1, with TRBD1 matching 8 bases. Germline values: CDR1 MNHNY, CDR2 SVGAGI (reference sequence). The trim removed 6 bases at V and 2 bases at J, leaving 8 bases unmatched. This CDR3 region has 15 residues.

The V and J genes are TRBV28 and TRBJ2-3; D unresolved. V shed 3 bases and J shed 1 base, with 11 bases lying between them. CDR1 is MDHEN and CDR2 is SYDVKM in the germline V gene. This CDR3 has 15 residues. CDR3: CASSFPDEGTDTQYF. DNA for the CDR3: TGTGCCAGCAGTTTCCCCGACGAGGGCACAGATACGCAGTATTTT.

The CDR3 bases are TGCGCCAGCAGCTCAGGGCTAGCCAAAAACATTCAGTACTTC. Translated, it gives CASSSGLAKNIQYF. This chain joins TRBV5-1 and TRBJ2-4; possibly TRBD1 for D (5 bases). This CDR3 region has 14 residues. Germline CDR1 and CDR2: SGHRS and YFSETQ. Trimming left V 3 bases short and J 0 bases short, with 7 bases between.

The chain recombines TRBV28 with TRBJ1-1, with TRBD1 matching 7 bases. The CDR3 length is 13 residues. The germline V gene has CDR1 MDHEN and CDR2 SYDVKM. V lost 6 bases to trimming and J lost 5 bases; unmatched junction nucleotides: 6. The CDR3 spells CASSLNRGTEAFF. The CDR3 region has the DNA TGTGCCAGCAGCCTAAACAGGGGAACTGAAGCTTTCTTT.

The chain links TRBV3-1 (or the pseudogene TRBV3-2) to TRBJ1-1; D ambiguous. V gave up 1 base and J gave up 0 bases, with 6 bases separating them. The CDR3 runs 14 residues. Germline values: CDR1 LGHDT, CDR2 YNNKEL (reference sequence). The CDR3 reads CASSQAFMNTEAFF. The CDR3 coding sequence is TGTGCCAGCAGCCAAGCTTTCATGAACACTGAAGCTTTCTTT.

This clone appeared a single time. The chain is built from TRBV4-2 and TRBJ1-4; D uncertain. Germline assignment: CDR1 LGHNA and CDR2 YNFKEQ. The CDR3 totals 16 residues. V was pared by 2 bases and J by 2 bases, with 12 bases between. CDR3: CASSQKVGATNEKLFF. In DNA form, the CDR3 reads TGTGCCAGCAGCCAAAAAGTGGGTGCGACTAATGAAAAACTGTTTTTT.